This T cell receptor beta chain came from a study of blood T cell repertoires in COVID-19 (dated by TCRdb to the early 2020s). Some background on the complete study: Samples from collaborators originated in the United States, Italy and Spain and spanned both the acute and convalescent phases of COVID-19. The material from the prospective study consisted of cDNA or gDNA derived from T cells, B-cell-depleted T cells, or PBMCs. Subjects who had been exposed to COVID-19, were actively infected with it, or had recovered from it provided the deeply sampled blood TCRbeta repertoires that made up the dataset. The repertoires were released in a freely available public database meant as a resource for research on the immune response to SARS-CoV-2. Samples were obtained from the ongoing ImmuneRACE study (first 160 participants) and from some 1,300 subjects provided by 6 global collaborators. A de-identified subject ID, COVID-19 status, age in years and sex were almost always included in the sample metadata. HLA class I and class II types, where available, came from metadata supplied by the sample provider rather than from assay-based typing. Here is what the overall study found, with its caveats: Clinical and demographic metadata were provided uncurated, with the amount varying by source and participant.

Whole blood was collected in K2EDTA tubes by collaborating institutions according to the institutions' own protocols. For TCRbeta analysis, collaborator samples were shipped as frozen whole blood, as isolated PBMCs, or as DNA extracted from either sample type. TCRbeta CDR3 regions were amplified from genomic DNA by means of the immunoSEQ Assay, a bias-controlled multiplex PCR. The source study handled its data this way. Nucleated cell counts per sample were estimated from amplification of reference gene primers within the assay. To quantify the absolute abundance of each unique TCRbeta CDR3 rearrangement, sequence reads were collapsed and filtered. For each sample, productive Simpson clonality was calculated by taking the square root of Simpson's diversity index across productive rearrangements. TCRdb obtained this table from immuneACCESS and retained in-frame rearrangements with V and J assigned. These tables miss some clones; where compared with another copy, unresolved V genes account for less than half of the shortfall, and the remainder is unexplained. V, J and clone size are taken as reported in that table, and D and trimming were inferred from the DNA itself. Here the sample has 80,000 to 100,000 clones; around three quarters occur a single time. The top ten clonotypes cover 9% to 12% of the sample.

The V end loses 1 base and the J end loses 2 bases, and a stretch of 10 bases separates them. The CDR3, cysteine through phenylalanine, is 14 amino acids long. Only CDR3 DNA remains: 42 bases, in frame from the first base. The germline V gene specifies SGHRS as CDR1 and YFSETQ as CDR2. A word on this clone: No antigen is known for it. It has no much larger one-base neighbor in the sample; base qualities were not kept.

Sequenced material: peripheral blood. The V and J segments used are TRBV5-1 and TRBJ2-7; TRBD1 is perhaps the D gene, given 5 matching bases. The source is a woman in her sixties or seventies with acute or convalescent COVID-19. The DNA reads TGCGCCAGCAGCTTGATGGCCAGGGCCTACGAGCAGTACTTC. It specifies CASSLMARAYEQYF. When the CDR3 is completed using the reference TRBV5-1 and TRBJ2-7 genes on either side, the full variable domain is KAGVTQTPRYLIKTRGQQVTLSCSPISGHRSVSWYQQTPGQGLQFLFEYFSETQRNKGNFPGRFSGRQFSNSRSEMNVSTLELGDSALYLCASSLMARAYEQYFGPGTRLTVT.